This is a list of T cell receptor beta chains from one sample in a study of blood T cell repertoires in COVID-19. Some clones are missing from TCRdb's copy, which holds only in-frame ones; the method was immunoSEQ multiplex PCR. Found here are around 41,000 clones, around 90% of them singletons; the top ten hold 4.5% to 5%. Sequencing was carried out using peripheral blood. All receptors come from a human donor in a cohort sampled during active COVID-19. CDR3s include the opening cysteine and the closing phenylalanine or tryptophan. Each record gives: J gene, clone size, V gene, D gene, CDR3 DNA, CDR3 protein. The D gene is left open where the match is weak. The size field is filled for only some rows; it gives once, few, many or a size class.

J gene: TRBJ2-1
clone size: -
V gene: TRBV9
D gene: -
CDR3 DNA: TGTGCCAGCAGCGTAGCCGAGAATAAAATGGATGAGCAGTTCTTC
CDR3 protein: CASSVAENKMDEQFF

J gene: TRBJ2-1
clone size: once
V gene: TRBV7-9
D gene: TRBD1
CDR3 DNA: TGTGCCAGCAGCCCGGGGACAGCTGAGCAGTTCTTC
CDR3 protein: CASSPGTAEQFF

J gene: TRBJ1-3
clone size: -
V gene: TRBV10-2
D gene: -
CDR3 DNA: TGCGCCAGCAGTGAGGCGGGAATCTCTGGAAACACCATATATTTT
CDR3 protein: CASSEAGISGNTIYF

J gene: TRBJ2-3
clone size: -
V gene: TRBV13
D gene: TRBD2
CDR3 DNA: TGTGCCAGCAGCGAGGAAGAACCGGGACTAGCAACAAAACATCTCTACACAGATACGCAGTATTTT
CDR3 protein: CASSEEEPGLATKHLYTDTQYF

J gene: TRBJ2-1
clone size: -
V gene: TRBV9
D gene: -
CDR3 DNA: TGTGCCAGCAGCGTATTTGGACAGTTGAGCTCCTACAATGAGCAGTTCTTC
CDR3 protein: CASSVFGQLSSYNEQFF

J gene: TRBJ2-7
clone size: -
V gene: TRBV7-2
D gene: -
CDR3 DNA: TGTGCCAGCAGCTTATCTGCGGGCCCTACTTTCTACGAGCAGTACTTC
CDR3 protein: CASSLSAGPTFYEQYF

J gene: TRBJ2-1
clone size: once
V gene: TRBV24-1
D gene: TRBD1
CDR3 DNA: TGTGCCACCAGTGAGGACAGGGCGCCCTACAATGAGCAGTTCTTC
CDR3 protein: CATSEDRAPYNEQFF

J gene: TRBJ2-3
clone size: -
V gene: TRBV14
D gene: TRBD2
CDR3 DNA: TGTGCCAGCAGCCAAGGTATACTAGCGGGAGTTGATACGCAGTATTTT
CDR3 protein: CASSQGILAGVDTQYF

J gene: TRBJ1-2
clone size: few
V gene: TRBV6-6
D gene: -
CDR3 DNA: TGTGCCAGCAGCCGTGAAGCGGGCTATGGCTACACCTTC
CDR3 protein: CASSREAGYGYTF

J gene: TRBJ2-5
clone size: -
V gene: TRBV7-9
D gene: TRBD1
CDR3 DNA: TGTGCCAGCAGCTTAGCGGTGGGACAGCCTAGGACCCAGTACTTC
CDR3 protein: CASSLAVGQPRTQYF

J gene: TRBJ1-1
clone size: -
V gene: TRBV19
D gene: -
CDR3 DNA: TGTGCCAGTAGTATAGGACAGGTAGCGAACACTGAAGCTTTCTTT
CDR3 protein: CASSIGQVANTEAFF

J gene: TRBJ1-3
clone size: -
V gene: TRBV6-1
D gene: TRBD1
CDR3 DNA: TGTGCCAGCAGTGAATCTCGACAGGGCGGAAACACCATATATTTT
CDR3 protein: CASSESRQGGNTIYF

J gene: TRBJ2-1
clone size: -
V gene: TRBV5-1
D gene: TRBD2
CDR3 DNA: TGCGCCAGCAGCTTGAAACTAGCGGGAGTTGATGAGCAGTTCTTC
CDR3 protein: CASSLKLAGVDEQFF

J gene: TRBJ2-1
clone size: -
V gene: TRBV28
D gene: TRBD2
CDR3 DNA: TGTGCCAGCACCTCTGGAAGCGGGGCGGCCTACAATGAGCAGTTCTTC
CDR3 protein: CASTSGSGAAYNEQFF

J gene: TRBJ1-2
clone size: few
V gene: TRBV15
D gene: -
CDR3 DNA: TGTGCCACCAGCAGAAACCTAAGGATTGGCATCGCGACTAAAAACTATGGCTACACCTTC
CDR3 protein: CATSRNLRIGIATKNYGYTF

J gene: TRBJ2-5
clone size: once
V gene: TRBV5-5
D gene: -
CDR3 DNA: TGTGCCAGCAGCTTCAGACAGGCCGCAGGGACCCAGTACTTC
CDR3 protein: CASSFRQAAGTQYF

J gene: TRBJ2-3
clone size: -
V gene: TRBV29-1
D gene: -
CDR3 DNA: TGCAGCGTGAAGGGGAGGAGTACAGATACGCAGTATTTT
CDR3 protein: CSVKGRSTDTQYF

J gene: TRBJ1-2
clone size: -
V gene: TRBV5-6
D gene: TRBD1
CDR3 DNA: TGTGCCAGCAGCCCGGGACAGGGGGTAGTTGGAGGCTACACCTTC
CDR3 protein: CASSPGQGVVGGYTF

J gene: TRBJ1-6
clone size: -
V gene: TRBV6-5
D gene: TRBD1
CDR3 DNA: TGTGCCACTTCCCAGGGGGGAGGTATGGGATCACCCCTCCACTTT
CDR3 protein: CATSQGGGMGSPLHF

J gene: TRBJ2-7
clone size: -
V gene: TRBV6-6
D gene: -
CDR3 DNA: TGTGCCAGCACCAACTCTCCGGGAACCCACTACGAGCAGTACTTC
CDR3 protein: CASTNSPGTHYEQYF

J gene: TRBJ1-2
clone size: few
V gene: TRBV4-1
D gene: -
CDR3 DNA: TGCGCCAGCAGCCAGACAGCAGGGAATGGCTACACCTTC
CDR3 protein: CASSQTAGNGYTF

J gene: TRBJ1-1
clone size: -
V gene: TRBV10-3
D gene: -
CDR3 DNA: TGTGCCATCAGTGAGTCGAAACGGGGTGAAGCTTTCTTT
CDR3 protein: CAISESKRGEAFF

J gene: TRBJ2-3
clone size: -
V gene: TRBV5-1
D gene: TRBD2
CDR3 DNA: TGCGCCAGCAGCACAGGAGCGGGAGGAGGCACAGATACGCAGTATTTT
CDR3 protein: CASSTGAGGGTDTQYF

J gene: TRBJ2-7
clone size: -
V gene: TRBV5-8
D gene: TRBD2
CDR3 DNA: TGTGCCAGCAGCCCACCACGGGGCGGGAGTCGGTACGAGCAGTACTTC
CDR3 protein: CASSPPRGGSRYEQYF

J gene: TRBJ1-2
clone size: -
V gene: TRBV7-9
D gene: TRBD1
CDR3 DNA: TGTGCCAGCAGCCCGACAGGGGGGACTAACTATGGCTACACCTTC
CDR3 protein: CASSPTGGTNYGYTF

J gene: TRBJ2-3
clone size: -
V gene: TRBV28
D gene: TRBD2
CDR3 DNA: TGTGCCAGCAGTGAGACTAGCGCCCCCACAGATACGCAGTATTTT
CDR3 protein: CASSETSAPTDTQYF

J gene: TRBJ2-5
clone size: -
V gene: TRBV18
D gene: -
CDR3 DNA: TGTGCCAGCTCACTATCGGCCCAGGGGCCAGAGACCCAGTACTTC
CDR3 protein: CASSLSAQGPETQYF

J gene: TRBJ2-3
clone size: medium-sized
V gene: TRBV19
D gene: -
CDR3 DNA: TGTGCCAGTAGTATCGACGGGGTATACACAGATACGCAGTATTTT
CDR3 protein: CASSIDGVYTDTQYF

J gene: TRBJ1-4
clone size: -
V gene: TRBV5-1
D gene: -
CDR3 DNA: TGCGCCAGCAGCTTATGGCAGGGCGTCGGGGAAAAACTGTTTTTT
CDR3 protein: CASSLWQGVGEKLFF

J gene: TRBJ2-2
clone size: -
V gene: TRBV6-5
D gene: -
CDR3 DNA: TGTGCCAGCAGTTTTGGAGGGTTTAACACCGGGGAGCTGTTTTTT
CDR3 protein: CASSFGGFNTGELFF